This is a list of T cell receptor beta chains from one sample in a study of OX40 agonist ivuxolimab in advanced cancers. TCRdb keeps only in-frame clones here, not all; method: immunoSEQ multiplex PCR. Among 70,000 or so clones listed, 88% were seen once. Sequenced material: CD4+ or CD8+ T cells sorted from blood, taken in a trial of the OX40 agonist ivuxolimab. Source of these receptors: an adult with an advanced solid tumor such as melanoma, head and neck, liver or kidney cancer. Both conserved end residues are part of each CDR3. The D gene is left open where the match is weak. A row's size may be missing; if present it is once, few, many or a size class.

J | size | V | D | DNA | CDR3
TRBJ1-6 | once | TRBV5-1 | - | TGCGCCAGCAGTTACTCGGGGAATTCACCCCTCCACTTT | CASSYSGNSPLHF
TRBJ2-3 | - | TRBV7-2 | - | TGTGCCAGCAGCTTAGATGGGGCAGGGGGCACAGATACGCAGTATTTT | CASSLDGAGGTDTQYF
TRBJ1-1 | - | TRBV7-8 | - | TGTGCCAGCAGCTATGGACCGGGGCTGAACACTGAAGCTTTCTTT | CASSYGPGLNTEAFF
TRBJ2-3 | - | TRBV14 | - | TGTGCCAGCAGCCAAGTTACGGGTAACACAGATACGCAGTATTTT | CASSQVTGNTDTQYF
TRBJ2-4 | once | TRBV28 | - | TGTGCCAGCAGTCGACCCGCGGCCAAAAACATTCAGTACTTC | CASSRPAAKNIQYF
TRBJ1-6 | - | TRBV23-1 | TRBD1 | TGCGCCAGCAGTCAATCGTCACCGACAGGGGGTCTCAGTTCCTATAATTCACCCCTCCACTTT | CASSQSSPTGGLSSYNSPLHF
TRBJ2-2 | - | TRBV4-1 | - | TGCGCCAGCAGCCAAGGGGCCCACACCGGGGAGCTGTTTTTT | CASSQGAHTGELFF
TRBJ2-1 | - | TRBV11-3 | TRBD2 | TGTGCCAGCAGCTTAAGCGGGGGGGCCTACAATGAGCAGTTCTTC | CASSLSGGAYNEQFF
TRBJ1-5 | - | TRBV5-8 | - | TGTGCCAGCAGCGCCAGGGAAAGCGGTCAGCCCCAGCATTTT | CASSARESGQPQHF
TRBJ1-2 | - | TRBV5-1 | TRBD1 | TGCGCCAGCAGCTTGCCGACAGGGGACGGCTACACCTTC | CASSLPTGDGYTF
TRBJ1-4 | - | TRBV11-2 | TRBD1 | TGTGCCAGCAGCATAGGACAGGGATTCGAGGATGAAAAACTGTTTTTT | CASSIGQGFEDEKLFF
TRBJ2-7 | - | TRBV28 | - | TGTGCCAGCAGAGTACAGGGCGGCGAGCAGTACTTC | CASRVQGGEQYF
TRBJ2-7 | few | TRBV5-1 | TRBD2 | TGCGCCAGCAGCCGCTCTAGCGGGCGGTCCTACGAGCAGTACTTC | CASSRSSGRSYEQYF
TRBJ1-2 | - | TRBV7-2 | - | TGTGCCAGCCGGGCAGGGAACTATGGCTACACCTTC | CASRAGNYGYTF
TRBJ2-7 | - | TRBV19 | - | TGTGCCAGTAGCCAGGGTCCCTACGAGCAGTACTTC | CASSQGPYEQYF
TRBJ2-2 | - | TRBV14 | - | TGTGCCAGCCTTCTTGGGGGAGTTAGAAACCCCCAGGGCACCGGGGAGCTGTTTTTT | CASLLGGVRNPQGTGELFF
TRBJ2-7 | - | TRBV28 | TRBD1 | TGTGCCAGCACCTTAAGGGACAGGGTGCACGAGCAGTACTTC | CASTLRDRVHEQYF
TRBJ2-7 | - | TRBV7-2 | - | TGTGCCAGCAGCCAGGCACAGAGCTCCTACGAGCAGTACTTC | CASSQAQSSYEQYF
TRBJ1-2 | - | TRBV2 | - | TGTGCCAGCAGTGAATCAGCGGGAGGCTACACCTTC | CASSESAGGYTF
TRBJ2-1 | - | TRBV2 | TRBD1 | TGTGCCAGCAGTTTCGACAGGGGGATTAACAATGAGCAGTTCTTC | CASSFDRGINNEQFF
TRBJ2-3 | - | TRBV18 | TRBD2 | TGTGCCAGCTCCCGAGGGGCTAGCGGAAGAGCAGATACGCAGTATTTT | CASSRGASGRADTQYF
TRBJ2-3 | - | TRBV30 | - | TGTGCCTGGAGCAGGGACTCCTCAGATACGCAGTATTTT | CAWSRDSSDTQYF
TRBJ2-7 | - | TRBV7-8 | TRBD2 | TGTGCCAGCAGCTTAAGGACTAGCTATTCGTACGAGCAGTACTTC | CASSLRTSYSYEQYF
TRBJ1-5 | - | TRBV7-6 | - | TGTGCCAGCAGCTTAGGGGAGCGGCAGGGTCGACGCAATCAGCCCCAGCATTTT | CASSLGERQGRRNQPQHF
TRBJ1-6 | - | TRBV2 | TRBD1 | TGTGCCAGCAGTGAATCATGGGACAGGGTTAAGGTTTCACCCCTCCACTTT | CASSESWDRVKVSPLHF
TRBJ2-2 | few | TRBV5-6 | - | TGTGCCAGCAGCTTGGGGATGAACACCGGGGAGCTGTTTTTT | CASSLGMNTGELFF
TRBJ1-5 | - | TRBV11-2 | - | TGTGCCAGCAGCTTAGGTAGGGACGGCAATCAGCCCCAGCATTTT | CASSLGRDGNQPQHF
TRBJ1-2 | - | TRBV7-8 | - | TGTGCCAGCTGGGGGGTTCGGTATGGCTACACCTTC | CASWGVRYGYTF
TRBJ2-1 | - | TRBV7-3 | TRBD2 | TGTGCCAGCAGCCTCGATAGCGGGGGCCTCTACAATGAGCAGTTCTTC | CASSLDSGGLYNEQFF
TRBJ2-7 | - | TRBV11-2 | TRBD1 | TGTGCCAGCAGCTTCGCCGGGACAGCGAGCTCCTACGAGCAGTACTTC | CASSFAGTASSYEQYF
TRBJ2-1 | - | TRBV29-1 | TRBD2 | TGCAGCGGGGCCCCGACTAGCGGAAATGAGCAGTTCTTC | CSGAPTSGNEQFF
TRBJ2-1 | - | TRBV30 | TRBD2 | TGTGCCTGGAGTCGGGGGACTAGCTCCTACAATGAGCAGTTCTTC | CAWSRGTSSYNEQFF